Below, 32 T cell receptor beta chains from the same sample are listed, as sequenced in a study of cytomegalovirus exposure and HLA in healthy donors. A multiplex PCR was run with 60 Vbeta primers and 13 Jbeta primers. Clones were sequenced by immunoSEQ multiplex PCR, and TCRdb holds only the in-frame ones, with some missing. The table records about 120,000 clones, about 59% of them present only once. What was sequenced was PBMCs. The receptors originated from a woman aged 40 to 50 in good health and CMV-seropositive.

J is TRBJ2-7 and V is TRBV15; 7 nucleotides align to TRBD2. The CDR3 totals 16 residues. The V gene end was trimmed by 5 bases and the J gene end by 0 bases; junction bases not matched to a gene: 10. The germline gives CDR1 LNHNV, CDR2 YYDKDF (reference sequence). The CDR3 is CATSDPGLSSSYEQYF. The CDR3 DNA reads TGTGCCACCAGCGATCCGGGACTATCAAGCTCCTACGAGCAGTACTTC.

V is TRBV28 and J is TRBJ1-4; 8 bases are shared with TRBD1. J lost 8 bases, V lost 3 bases, and 5 bases had no gene match. The CDR3 has 14 residues. Germline V gives CDR1 MDHEN, CDR2 SYDVKM. The CDR3 bases are TGTGCCAGCAGTTTTCAGGGGGCGGGGGAAAAACTGTTTTTT. Translated, it gives CASSFQGAGEKLFF.

The genes are TRBV9 and TRBJ2-3, with D possibly being TRBD2 (6 bases). The CDR3 runs to 16 residues. Trimming shortened V by 3 bases and J by 0 bases, and 14 bases separated the two germline ends. Germline CDR1 is SGDLS and CDR2 is YYNGEE. The CDR3 region has the DNA TGTGCCAGCAGCGCCTCGCCCGGGACTAGCACAGATACGCAGTATTTT. Its protein product is CASSASPGTSTDTQYF.

This chain uses TRBV4-1 with TRBJ1-5, with TRBD1 matching 8 bases. This CDR3 is built from 16 residues. CDR1 is MGHRA, CDR2 YSYEKL, per germline. Unmatched junction bases numbered 4, after V lost 0 bases and J lost 3 bases. The CDR3 nucleotides read TGCGCCAGCAGCCAAGATCCAGGGGGCCCCAATCAGCCCCAGCATTTT. This sequence encodes CASSQDPGGPNQPQHF.

This clone was seen a few times. The V and J genes are TRBV6-5 and TRBJ2-2, with 8 nucleotides matching TRBD2. The length of the CDR3 is 15 residues. The germline CDR1 and CDR2 sequences are MNHEY and SVGAGI. V lost 2 bases to trimming and J lost 7 bases; unmatched junction nucleotides: 6. The CDR3 here is CASSYTSGSIGELFF. CDR3 sequence (DNA): TGTGCCAGCAGTTACACCAGCGGGAGTATCGGGGAGCTGTTTTTT.

The rearrangement joins TRBV5-4 to TRBJ1-2, with unresolved D. The CDR3 length is 11 residues. Trimming cost V 2 bases and J 13 bases, with 12 bases left between them. CDR1 is SGHNT and CDR2 is YYREEE in the germline V gene (reference sequence). Written as DNA, the CDR3 is TGTGCCAGCAGCTTTGGGTTGGGCCTCACCTTC. This codes for CASSFGLGLTF.

V usage is TRBV5-5 and J usage is TRBJ1-2, with D possibly being TRBD1 (5 bases). The CDR3 spans 16 residues. Looked up from germline, CDR1 is SGHKS and CDR2 is YYEKEE (reference sequence). V was clipped by 3 bases and J by 4 bases, with 19 bases between them. DNA of the CDR3: TGTGCCAGCAGCTATAGCATGTCTGGGGCTGGCTATGGCTACACCTTC. Its protein is CASSYSMSGAGYGYTF.

This clone was counted once. Other DNA sequences in this sample translate to the same CDR3. This rearrangement joins TRBV2 to TRBJ1-5, with D perhaps matching TRBD1 (5 bases). Per the germline V gene, CDR1 is SNHLY and CDR2 is FYNNEI. This CDR3 spans 15 amino acids. The V end was cut by 3 bases, the J end by 0 bases, with 9 bases between. This CDR3 is CASSEGQASNQPQHF. The DNA of the CDR3 is TGTGCCAGCAGTGAGGGGCAGGCTAGCAATCAGCCCCAGCATTTT.

This clone has only one observation. The chain combines TRBV4-1 with TRBJ1-2, with D hard to call. Per germline, CDR1 MGHRA and CDR2 YSYEKL. The CDR3 runs to 11 residues. V shed 4 bases and J shed 8 bases, with 8 bases lying between them. Here the CDR3 DNA reads TGCGCCAGCAGCCCTTATAAAGGCTACACCTTC. Protein: CASSPYKGYTF.

The chain is built from TRBV7-9 and TRBJ2-1; possible D gene TRBD2, 5 bases. Germline V CDR1 and CDR2: SEHNR, FQNEAQ (reference sequence). The CDR3 length is 13 residues. V was trimmed by 5 bases and J by 11 bases, leaving 16 bases between them. CDR3 sequence: CASSNPLGVQQFF. In DNA form, the CDR3 reads TGTGCCAGCAGCAATCCTCTCGGGGTGCAGCAGTTCTTC.

V is TRBV29-1 and J is TRBJ1-4; 8 positions match TRBD1. The germline gives CDR1 SQVTM, CDR2 ANQGSEA. The CDR3 is made up of 13 amino acids. J was trimmed by 5 bases and V by 6 bases; bases with no gene match: 5. The CDR3 DNA is TGCAGCGTACAAAGACAGGGGAATGAAAAACTGTTTTTT. Translated: CSVQRQGNEKLFF. The full variable domain, in which reference TRBV29-1 and TRBJ1-4 provide the parts outside the CDR3, is SAVISQKPSRDICQRGTSLTIQCQVDSQVTMMFWYRQQPGQSLTLIATANQGSEATYESGFVIDKFPISRPNLTFSTLTVSNMSPEDSSIYLCSVQRQGNEKLFFGSGTQLSVL.

The chain joins TRBV4-2 to TRBJ2-1; perhaps TRBD1 as D (6 bases). Germline V CDR1 and CDR2: LGHNA, YNFKEQ. Trimming cost V 0 bases and J 3 bases, with 12 bases left between them. CDR3 size: 16 residues. The CDR3 region has the DNA TGTGCCAGCAGCCAAGATGTGGGGGCTAACTACAATGAGCAGTTCTTC. Translating gives CASSQDVGANYNEQFF.

The rearrangement joins TRBV28 to TRBJ1-1, with 10 positions matching TRBD1. This CDR3 spans 18 amino acids. The trim removed 6 bases at V and 0 bases at J, leaving 13 bases unmatched. The germline V gene encodes CDR1 MDHEN and CDR2 SYDVKM. CDR3 protein: CASRYRDRGLKVNTEAFF. CDR3 DNA: TGTGCCAGCAGGTACCGGGACAGGGGTCTCAAGGTGAACACTGAAGCTTTCTTT.

This sequence joins TRBV28 and TRBJ2-3; 7 bases are a match to TRBD1. J gave up 1 base and V 3 bases, and 4 bases lay outside the gene matches. The CDR3 has 15 amino acids. Germline V gives CDR1 MDHEN, CDR2 SYDVKM. The CDR3 DNA sequence: TGTGCCAGCAGTTTTTGGGACAGTCGCACAGATACGCAGTATTTT. This encodes CASSFWDSRTDTQYF.

The gene calls are TRBV7-2 and TRBJ2-5, with 8 bases aligning to TRBD1. With 5 bases clipped from V and 5 bases from J, the junction kept 10 bases outside the gene matches. CDR1 and CDR2 from the germline V gene are SGHTA and FQGNSA. This CDR3 is built from 15 residues. The DNA for the CDR3 is TGTGCCAGCAGCCAAAACCCAGGGGGCGGGGAGACCCAGTACTTC. It translates to CASSQNPGGGETQYF.

The chain couples TRBV6-1 to TRBJ1-2, with TRBD1 as a possible D gene (5 bases). This CDR3 has 15 amino acids. Germline-derived CDR1 and CDR2 are MNHNS and SASEGT. The V gene lost 3 bases and the J gene lost 7 bases, with 18 bases spanning the gap. The CDR3 bases are TGTGCCAGCAGTGACTCTTCTACAGGATTGTGTGGCTACACCTTC. Its translation: CASSDSSTGLCGYTF.

This clone showed up just a few times. The chain is built from TRBV4-2 and TRBJ2-3; perhaps TRBD2 as D (5 bases). Germline V CDR1 and CDR2: LGHNA, YNFKEQ. V shed 4 bases and J shed 1 base, with 24 bases lying between them. This CDR3 has 19 residues. The CDR3 sequence: CASSRTGPSGVVRTDTQYF. The CDR3 nucleotides are TGTGCCAGCAGCCGGACCGGCCCTTCCGGGGTCGTCCGCACAGATACGCAGTATTTT.

Of note for this clone: The junction departs from the called germline gene at one end, perhaps through a read error. V is TRBV7-9 and J is TRBJ2-4; 10 bases line up with TRBD1. The germline V gene encodes CDR1 SEHNR and CDR2 FQNEAQ (reference sequence). The CDR3 loop spans 15 amino acids. CDR3 bases: TGTTCCAGCAGCCTCGGACAGGGGGGGGATAACATTCAGTACTTC. Its translation is CSSSLGQGGDNIQYF.

The rearrangement uses TRBV2 and TRBJ2-6; 7 bases map to TRBD1. Trimming removed 6 bases from V and 4 bases from J; junction bases left unmatched: 3. From germline, CDR1 is SNHLY and CDR2 FYNNEI. This CDR3 comprises 14 residues. The CDR3 DNA is TGTGCCAGCAGGACAGGGACCGGGGCCAACGTCCTGACTTTC. Protein: CASRTGTGANVLTF.

This clone occurred a few times. The chain carries TRBV4-1 and TRBJ2-7, with a possible D match to TRBD2 (5 bases). V lost 3 bases and J lost 5, with 17 bases in between. The CDR3 extends over 15 amino acids. Germline V CDR1 and CDR2: MGHRA, YSYEKL. CDR3 in amino acids: CASSHNGIPLDEQYF. The CDR3 region has the DNA TGCGCCAGCAGCCATAACGGGATTCCTTTAGACGAGCAGTACTTC.

The V call is TRBV5-1, the J call TRBJ2-2; TRBD2 agrees at 10 bases. CDR3 length: 18 amino acids. V gave up 5 bases and J gave up 5 bases; unmatched junction bases: 15. Germline V gene data show CDR1 as SGHRS and CDR2 as YFSETQ. The CDR3 DNA is TGCGCCAGCAGTCGGAGGCCAGCGGGAGGGCCCGGGACCGGGGAGCTGTTTTTT. This codes for CASSRRPAGGPGTGELFF.

The V call is TRBV5-1, the J call TRBJ2-3; D is uncertain. Germline V CDR1 and CDR2: SGHRS, YFSETQ. The ends were cut back, 1 base at V and 5 bases at J, with 11 bases in the middle. CDR3 length equals 14 residues. The CDR3 here is CASSLQSVGDTQYF. In DNA form, the CDR3 reads TGCGCCAGCAGCTTGCAATCGGTCGGAGATACGCAGTATTTT. Using reference TRBV5-1 and TRBJ2-3 for the parts outside the CDR3, the full variable domain is KAGVTQTPRYLIKTRGQQVTLSCSPISGHRSVSWYQQTPGQGLQFLFEYFSETQRNKGNFPGRFSGRQFSNSRSEMNVSTLELGDSALYLCASSLQSVGDTQYFGPGTRLTVL.

The J gene is TRBJ1-2, the V gene TRBV6-6, with D perhaps TRBD1 (6 bases). The CDR3 runs to 12 residues. From germline, CDR1 is MNHNY and CDR2 SVGAGI (reference sequence). Trimming took 6 bases from V and 8 from J, leaving 13 bases between them. The CDR3 spells CASSMGAWGYTF. CDR3 in DNA: TGTGCCAGCAGCATGGGGGCTTGGGGCTACACCTTC.

The V call is TRBV10-3, the J call TRBJ1-2; possibly TRBD1 for D (5 bases). Trimming took off 10 bases at V and 6 bases at J, with 18 bases between the two ends. The germline CDR1 and CDR2 sequences are ENHRY and SYGVKD. The CDR3 covers 13 residues. The CDR3 nucleotides are TGTGCCACTGCACCGGGGCCGGGGGATGGCTACACCTTC. The encoded protein is CATAPGPGDGYTF.

The chain is built from TRBV7-9 and TRBJ1-4; D ambiguous. CDR3 length equals 15 residues. V lost 0 bases and J 0 bases, leaving 5 bases between the germline ends. Germline loops: CDR1 SEHNR, CDR2 FQNEAQ (reference sequence). The CDR3 DNA follows: TGTGCCAGCAGCTTAGCTCCTGCAACTAATGAAAAACTGTTTTTT. Protein product: CASSLAPATNEKLFF.

This rearrangement joins TRBV12-5 to TRBJ2-3; D ambiguous. Per the germline V gene, CDR1 is LGHNT and CDR2 is FRNRAP. CDR3 length equals 18 residues. Trimming shortened V by 3 bases and J by 1 base, and 20 bases separated the two germline ends. The CDR3 sequence is CASGFALSYGVGTDTQYF. The DNA of the CDR3 is TGTGCTAGTGGTTTTGCCCTCTCATACGGTGTAGGCACAGATACGCAGTATTTT.

The chain combines TRBV21-1 with TRBJ2-3; TRBD2, the D gene given by the table, was not confirmed from the DNA. TRBV21-1 is assigned pseudogene status. The CDR3 totals 22 residues. CDR3 DNA sequence: TGTGCCAGCAGCAAAAGGACGCGGGGACTAGCGGAGGAAGGGCTTAGCACAGATACGCAGTATTTT. Translation: CASSKRTRGLAEEGLSTDTQYF.

The chain carries TRBV19 and TRBJ2-5; 11 bases align to TRBD2. The J call may be incorrect, as the DNA end agrees better with TRBJ2-7. Per the germline V gene, CDR1 is LNHDA and CDR2 is SQIVND (reference sequence). The CDR3 has 19 amino acids. The CDR3 DNA is TGTGCCAGTAGTGCCTTAAGGGGGACTAGCGGATTGAGCTCCTACGAGCAGTACTTC. It specifies CASSALRGTSGLSSYEQYF.

The V gene is TRBV9, the J gene TRBJ2-7; 7 bases map to TRBD2. From germline, CDR1 is SGDLS and CDR2 YYNGEE. The CDR3 runs 16 residues. V dropped 3 bases and J dropped 7; count of bases not matched to a gene: 16. CDR3 DNA sequence: TGTGCCAGCAGCGAGTCCACTAGCGAGTCGATGCATGAGCAGTACTTC. Encoded protein: CASSESTSESMHEQYF.

This rearrangement joins TRBV9 to TRBJ2-7; 7 bases are a match to TRBD2. V shed 2 bases and J 4 bases; nucleotides not matched to a gene: 6. The CDR3 sequence is 14 residues long. Germline CDR1 SGDLS, CDR2 YYNGEE. The CDR3 sequence is CASSVSGEGYEQYF. Written as DNA, the CDR3 is TGTGCCAGCAGCGTGTCCGGGGAGGGGTACGAGCAGTACTTC.

This chain uses TRBV11-3 with TRBJ2-1; 9 bases map to TRBD2. The CDR3 runs to 15 residues. V was pared by 4 bases and J by 9 bases, with 10 bases of the junction left unmatched. In germline, CDR1 is SGHNT, CDR2 YENEEA. The CDR3 DNA reads as TGTGCCAGCAGCTCCCTAGCGGGAAGAGATGGTGAGCAGTTCTTC. It codes for CASSSLAGRDGEQFF.

This clone is a singleton in its sample. The same CDR3 can be traced to other DNA sequences in this sample. The chain uses TRBV7-9 and TRBJ2-1, with 9 bases lining up with TRBD2. The V gene's germline CDR1 is SEHNR and CDR2 FQNEAQ (reference sequence). Losses at the gene ends were 9 bases for V and 5 bases for J; bases not matched to a gene: 8. The CDR3 loop spans 14 amino acids. In DNA, the CDR3 is TGTGCCAGTAGAAGCGGGAGGACCCACAATGAGCAGTTCTTC. Its protein is CASRSGRTHNEQFF.